The 16 T cell receptor beta chains listed next were all sequenced from one sample in a study of blood T cell repertoires in COVID-19. TCRdb's copy holds only in-frame clones and misses some; the assay was immunoSEQ multiplex PCR. Of about 220,000 clones listed, around four fifths are singletons. Sequencing was done on a sample of PBMCs or T cells enriched from blood (not recorded which). These receptors originate from a woman aged 50 to 60 who had been exposed to COVID-19.

This clone was detected a few times. This chain joins TRBV18 and TRBJ1-4, with TRBD1 as a possible D gene (6 bases). The germline V and J ends were trimmed by 3 bases and 7 bases, with 15 bases remaining between them. This CDR3 region has 15 residues. CDR1 is KGHSH, CDR2 LQKENI, per germline. The CDR3 spells CASSPRQATAEKLFF. In DNA, the CDR3 is TGTGCCAGCTCACCTAGACAGGCGACGGCTGAAAAACTGTTTTTT.

The V gene is TRBV5-1, the J gene TRBJ1-6; 9 bases match TRBD1. With 0 bases clipped from V and 10 bases from J, the junction kept 8 bases outside the gene matches. CDR1 is SGHRS and CDR2 is YFSETQ in the germline V gene. The CDR3 spans 16 residues. CDR3 residues: CASSLAGTGSGSPLHF. The CDR3 nucleotides are TGCGCCAGCAGCTTGGCCGGGACAGGGTCCGGCTCACCCCTCCACTTT.

The chain joins TRBV28 to TRBJ1-1; no reliable D call. Germline lookup yields CDR1 MDHEN and CDR2 SYDVKM. Trimming cost V 2 bases and J 0 bases, with 4 bases left between them. This CDR3 is 13 amino acids long. Here the CDR3 reads CASSLSLNTEAFF. The CDR3, as DNA: TGTGCCAGCAGTTTAAGCTTGAACACTGAAGCTTTCTTT.

J is TRBJ2-3 and V is TRBV7-2; 9 nucleotides agree with TRBD2. Germline V CDR1 and CDR2: SGHTA, FQGNSA. The CDR3 length is 14 residues. With V trimmed by 3 bases and J by 3 bases, 1 base remained unmatched. For the CDR3, the DNA is TGTGCCAGCAGCTTCCTAGCGGGGACAGATACGCAGTATTTT. Translating it yields CASSFLAGTDTQYF.

The CDR3 DNA sequence: TGTGCCAGCAGCGCAGGGGAGAACACTGAAGCTTTCTTT. Its protein is CASSAGENTEAFF. The genes are TRBV6-2 or TRBV6-3 and TRBJ1-1; D is possibly TRBD1 (6 bases). This CDR3 is 13 amino acids long. Germline V gene data show CDR1 as MNHEY and CDR2 as SVGEGT. V was clipped by 6 bases and J by 1 base, with 9 bases between them.

V is TRBV6-4 and J is TRBJ2-2; 7 bases are a match to TRBD1. The CDR3 sequence is 15 residues long. In germline, CDR1 is MRHNA, CDR2 SNTAGT. V lost 3 bases, J lost 2 bases, and 3 bases stayed unmatched. CDR3 amino acids: CASSEGQANTGELFF. The CDR3 coding sequence is TGTGCCAGCAGTGAAGGACAGGCTAACACCGGGGAGCTGTTTTTT.

The chain combines TRBV7-8 with TRBJ1-6, with D possibly matching TRBD1 (5 bases). CDR1 is SGHVS, CDR2 FQNEAQ, per germline. V lost 6 bases to trimming and J lost 7 bases, with 16 bases between them. This CDR3 is built from 15 residues. In DNA, the CDR3 is TGTGCCAGCAGTCAACCGGGACTCACAAATTCACCCCTCCACTTT. The encoded protein is CASSQPGLTNSPLHF.

The CDR3 bases are TGTGCCAGCAGCCAAGGGTGGGACAGGATGGGAAACACCATATATTTT. It translates to CASSQGWDRMGNTIYF. The rearrangement joins TRBV3-1 (or the pseudogene TRBV3-2) to TRBJ1-3; TRBD1 matches 8 bases. CDR3 length: 16 amino acids. The germline V gene has CDR1 LGHDT and CDR2 YNNKEL (reference sequence). Losses at the gene ends were 1 base for V and 4 bases for J; bases not matched to a gene: 6.

V is TRBV9 and J is TRBJ1-1; 7 bases are a match to TRBD1. CDR1 is SGDLS, CDR2 YYNGEE, per germline. CDR3 length: 14 amino acids. The V and J ends lost 1 base and 8 bases, in that order; junction bases with no gene match: 8. CDR3 bases: TGTGCCAGCAGCGTATCGCAAGACAGGGCGGAAGCTTTCTTT. It yields the protein CASSVSQDRAEAFF.

The chain recombines TRBV5-1 with TRBJ1-2; TRBD1 matches at 8 bases. The J segment lost 5 bases and the V segment lost 0 bases, leaving 12 bases of the junction unmatched. The CDR3 has 17 amino acids. Germline V gene lookup returns CDR1 SGHRS and CDR2 YFSETQ. The CDR3 DNA follows: TGCGCCAGCAGCTTGGGACAGGGGCGACCTGAAGGGTATGGCTACACCTTC. Translation: CASSLGQGRPEGYGYTF.

The genes are TRBV10-3 and TRBJ1-6; 7 nucleotides line up with TRBD1. The germline V gene has CDR1 ENHRY and CDR2 SYGVKD. After removal of 5 bases from V and 5 bases from J, the junction contained 9 bases not matched to a gene. The CDR3 has 16 residues. The CDR3 is CAISRAAGQHNSPLHF. The CDR3 nucleotides are TGTGCCATCAGTCGGGCCGCGGGACAGCATAATTCACCCCTCCACTTT.

The V and J genes are TRBV5-8 and TRBJ1-3; no reliable D call. Germline V gene sequence: CDR1 SGHTS, CDR2 YDEGEE. This CDR3 is built from 16 residues. V lost 4 bases to trimming and J lost 0 bases, with 14 bases between them. CDR3 sequence (DNA): TGTGCCAGCAGCCCACGGACTCCCAGCTCTGGAAACACCATATATTTT. Protein: CASSPRTPSSGNTIYF. Full variable domain (remainder filled in from reference TRBV5-8 and TRBJ1-3): EAGVTQSPTHLIKTRGQQATLRCSPISGHTSVYWYQQALGLGLQFLLWYDEGEERNRGNFPPRFSGRQFPNYSSELNVNALELEDSALYLCASSPRTPSSGNTIYFGEGSWLTVV.

This chain joins TRBV4-3 and TRBJ1-5; D gene uncertain. The CDR3 sequence is 13 residues long. Deletions cut 1 base from V and 7 bases from J, with 8 bases between. Per germline, CDR1 LGHNA and CDR2 YSLEER. The CDR3 bases are TGCGCCAGCAGCCAAGGGGTCGGGCAGCCCCAGCATTTT. It specifies CASSQGVGQPQHF.

This clone has a single count. The V and J genes are TRBV6-2 or TRBV6-3 and TRBJ1-1; perhaps TRBD1 as D (5 bases). Deletions cut 5 bases from V and 2 bases from J, with 12 bases between. Germline V gene data show CDR1 as MNHEY and CDR2 as SVGEGT. The length of the CDR3 is 14 residues. The CDR3 bases are TGTGCCAGCAGTCTAGGGGCAGCAAACACTGAAGCTTTCTTT. Translation: CASSLGAANTEAFF.

J is TRBJ1-5 and V is TRBV6-2 or TRBV6-3; weak D call: TRBD1 (5 bases). From germline, CDR1 is MNHEY and CDR2 SVGEGT. With 3 bases removed from V and 7 bases from J, the gap between germline ends came to 10 bases. The CDR3 spans 13 residues. The CDR3 DNA reads TGTGCCAGCAGTTATCAGGGCGGCCAGCCCCAGCATTTT. Amino acid sequence: CASSYQGGQPQHF.

The chain has TRBV19 and TRBJ1-3, with D possibly TRBD1 on 5 matching bases. Trimming pared 8 bases from V and 0 bases from J, leaving 8 bases between. The CDR3 totals 13 residues. Germline CDR1 reads LNHDA; CDR2 reads SQIVND (reference sequence). This chain's CDR3 is CASGALSGNTIYF. The CDR3 region has the DNA TGTGCCAGTGGGGCCCTCTCTGGAAACACCATATATTTT.